Presented here are 21 T cell receptor beta chains from one specimen sequenced in a study of beta chain features in type 1 diabetes. Study-wide points: TCRB CDR3s from Type 1 diabetes patients were moderately but significantly shorter in all four CD4+ subsets.

No antigen has been assigned to these receptors. Since all of the isolated RNA was reverse transcribed, expressed TCRB transcripts were what got sequenced. The repertoire was sequenced with immunoSEQ multiplex PCR; TCRdb's copy has only in-frame clones and lacks some. The repertoire consists of some 250,000 clones, with approximately 10% occurring once and the leading ten covering more than 0.015%. The sequenced sample was naive CD4+ T cells from blood. These TCRs come from a man younger than 40 with type 1 diabetes.

The chain has TRBV2 and TRBJ1-6; 9 bases are shared with TRBD1. This CDR3 comprises 16 residues. CDR1 and CDR2 (germline): SNHLY, FYNNEI. After removal of 4 bases from V and 8 bases from J, the junction contained 9 bases not matched to a gene. DNA of the CDR3: TGTGCCAGCAGTGGGGACAGGGTAGTGAAGGATTCACCCCTCCACTTT. This codes for CASSGDRVVKDSPLHF.

There are a few counts of this clone. The chain couples TRBV5-4 to TRBJ2-3; D ambiguous. The CDR3 totals 14 residues. CDR1 SGHNT and CDR2 YYREEE come from the germline V gene (reference sequence). V lost 1 base and J 4 bases, leaving 10 bases between the germline ends. CDR3 protein: CASSLLVASDTQYF. CDR3 DNA sequence: TGTGCCAGCAGCTTGTTGGTAGCCTCAGATACGCAGTATTTT.

With respect to this clone: Mismatch with germline at one junction end may stem from a read error. The chain couples TRBV5-4 to TRBJ1-4, with D hard to call. CDR3 length equals 18 residues. In germline, CDR1 is SGHNT, CDR2 YYREEE (reference sequence). CDR3: CASSQEVVMWARTEKLFF. The CDR3 region has the DNA TGCGCCAGCAGCCAAGAAGTCGTTATGTGGGCGCGAACTGAAAAACTGTTTTTT. Combining the CDR3 with reference TRBV5-4 and TRBJ1-4 gives the whole variable domain ETGVTQSPTHLIKTRGQQVTLRCSSQSGHNTVSWYQQALGQGPQFIFQYYREEENGRGNFPPRFSGLQFPNYSSELNVNALELDDSALYLCASSQEVVMWARTEKLFFGSGTQLSVL.

The V and J genes are TRBV18 and TRBJ1-5; 7 bases fit TRBD1. V gave up 6 bases and J gave up 9 bases; unmatched junction bases: 8. The CDR3 is made up of 13 amino acids. Germline V gene data show CDR1 as KGHSH and CDR2 as LQKENI. The CDR3 region has the DNA TGTGCCAGCTCCACAGGGGAGGAATGGCCCCAGCATTTT. This codes for CASSTGEEWPQHF.

In this sample, this clone turned up a few times. The chain couples TRBV5-4 to TRBJ2-2; 9 bases are shared with TRBD2. CDR3 length equals 16 residues. The J segment lost 2 bases and the V segment lost 0 bases, leaving 2 bases of the junction unmatched. Germline CDR1 and CDR2: SGHNT and YYREEE (reference sequence). In DNA form, the CDR3 reads TGTGCCAGCAGCTTGGGAGCGGGGGGTAACACCGGGGAGCTGTTTTTT. Amino acid sequence: CASSLGAGGNTGELFF.

The table lists this clone with a few counts. The V and J genes are TRBV30 and TRBJ2-7; D might be TRBD2 (6 bases). The CDR3 contains 12 residues. Trimming shortened V by 3 bases and J by 9 bases, and 15 bases separated the two germline ends. The germline CDR1 and CDR2 sequences are GTSNPN and SVGIG (reference sequence). The CDR3 loop is CAWSRRETVQYF. CDR3 bases: TGTGCCTGGAGCCGGAGGGAGACAGTGCAGTACTTC.

The table lists this clone with a few counts. J is TRBJ2-5 and V is TRBV6-5; the D gene is possibly TRBD2 (5 bases). The CDR3 has 11 amino acids. Germline CDR1 reads MNHEY; CDR2 reads SVGAGI. The V gene lost 6 bases and the J gene lost 5 bases, with 7 bases spanning the gap. The CDR3 bases are TGTGCCAGCAGCGGCGGGGAGACCCAGTACTTC. Translated: CASSGGETQYF.

There are a few counts of this clone. Other DNA sequences within the sample encode an identical CDR3. J is TRBJ2-5 and V is TRBV28, with TRBD1 matching 7 bases. The germline V gene encodes CDR1 MDHEN and CDR2 SYDVKM. There are 14 residues in the CDR3. The V and J ends lost 4 bases and 0 bases, in that order; junction bases with no gene match: 2. DNA of the CDR3: TGTGCCAGCAGTTCCGGACAGGACCAAGAGACCCAGTACTTC. Protein sequence: CASSSGQDQETQYF.

The J gene is TRBJ2-1, the V gene TRBV5-6; possible D gene TRBD1, 5 bases. Germline lookup yields CDR1 SGHDT and CDR2 YYEEEE. This CDR3 region has 14 residues. Between the trimmed V and J ends, which lost 5 bases and 5 bases, there was a span of 14 bases. The CDR3 region is CASSFTGGNNEQFF. The CDR3 DNA sequence: TGTGCCAGCAGTTTTACAGGTGGGAACAATGAGCAGTTCTTC.

This clone appeared a few times. The rearrangement links TRBV9 to TRBJ2-2; D is ambiguous. There are 14 residues in the CDR3. Germline loops: CDR1 SGDLS, CDR2 YYNGEE. The V gene lost 4 bases and the J gene lost 0 bases, with 7 bases spanning the gap. Here the CDR3 reads CASSILTNTGELFF. DNA for the CDR3: TGTGCCAGCAGCATACTGACGAACACCGGGGAGCTGTTTTTT. Full variable domain (missing parts from reference TRBV9 and TRBJ2-2): DSGVTQTPKHLITATGQRVTLRCSPRSGDLSVYWYQQSLDQGLQFLIQYYNGEERAKGNILERFSAQQFPDLHSELNLSSLELGDSALYFCASSILTNTGELFFGEGSRLTVL.

V gene TRBV7-9 combines with J gene TRBJ1-1, with D possibly being TRBD1 (6 bases). In germline, CDR1 is SEHNR, CDR2 FQNEAQ (reference sequence). The CDR3 covers 15 residues. Trimming cost V 5 bases and J 6 bases, with 19 bases left between them. DNA for the CDR3: TGTGCCAGCAGCGATATACAGGGATGGACACCTGAAGCTTTCTTT. Translating it yields CASSDIQGWTPEAFF.

This clone was counted once. The J gene is TRBJ2-7, the V gene TRBV2, with 8 bases that match TRBD1. The CDR3 spans 12 residues. Germline V gene sequence: CDR1 SNHLY, CDR2 FYNNEI. CDR3 coding DNA: TGTGGATCGGGACAGGAGGCCTACGAGCAGTACTTC. Protein product: CGSGQEAYEQYF.

This clone was counted a few times. The V gene is TRBV11-2, the J gene TRBJ1-5; 7 bases line up with TRBD1. Losses at the gene ends were 5 bases for V and 0 bases for J; bases not matched to a gene: 4. This CDR3 is built from 15 residues. Germline values: CDR1 SGHAT, CDR2 FQNNGV. Here the CDR3 reads CASSPDRNSNQPQHF. CDR3 bases: TGTGCCAGCAGCCCGGACAGGAATAGCAATCAGCCCCAGCATTTT. Looking up the rest from reference TRBV11-2 and TRBJ1-5 gives the full variable domain: EAGVAQSPRYKIIEKRQSVAFWCNPISGHATLYWYQQILGQGPKLLIQFQNNGVVDDSQLPKDRFSAERLKGVDSTLKIQPAKLEDSAVYLCASSPDRNSNQPQHFGDGTRLSIL.

This clone was detected a few times. The chain is built from TRBV30 and TRBJ1-1; maybe TRBD1 (6 bases). Germline loops: CDR1 GTSNPN, CDR2 SVGIG (reference sequence). Trimming left V 3 bases short and J 5 bases short, with 13 bases between. The CDR3 has 13 amino acids. The CDR3 here is CAWREDSPTEAFF. CDR3 nucleotide sequence: TGTGCCTGGAGAGAGGACAGCCCTACTGAAGCTTTCTTT.

This clone was seen a few times. The chain combines TRBV19 with TRBJ1-4, with D hard to call. The CDR3 contains 16 residues. V lost 6 bases to trimming and J lost 4 bases, with 18 bases between them. Germline values: CDR1 LNHDA, CDR2 SQIVND (reference sequence). CDR3 sequence: CASSTPRGSFNEKLFF. CDR3 bases: TGTGCCAGTAGCACTCCCCGAGGGAGCTTTAATGAAAAACTGTTTTTT.

Only a few counts were recorded for this clone. The rearrangement uses TRBV28 and TRBJ2-7; the D gene is possibly TRBD2 (5 bases). The CDR3 consists of 14 residues. V gave up 4 bases and J gave up 3 bases, with 13 bases separating them. Germline assignment: CDR1 MDHEN and CDR2 SYDVKM. CDR3 sequence reads: CASSWSGPIYEQYF. In DNA form, the CDR3 reads TGTGCCAGCAGTTGGAGCGGCCCCATCTACGAGCAGTACTTC.

The J gene is TRBJ2-3, the V gene TRBV5-4, with D possibly being TRBD2 (7 bases). The length of the CDR3 is 14 residues. Trimming left V 1 base short and J 5 bases short, with 11 bases between. CDR1 and CDR2 from the germline V gene are SGHNT and YYREEE (reference sequence). The CDR3 bases are TGTGCCAGCAGCTTGCGCGGGGGCCTAGATACGCAGTATTTT. Translating gives CASSLRGGLDTQYF.

This clone was seen a handful of times. The rearrangement uses TRBV11-2 and TRBJ2-5, with D possibly TRBD1 on 6 matching bases. This CDR3 region has 15 residues. V gave up 2 bases and J gave up 2 bases, with 12 bases separating them. CDR1 and CDR2 from the germline V gene are SGHAT and FQNNGV. CDR3 protein: CASSLIRGLQETQYF. The CDR3 nucleotides read TGTGCCAGCAGCTTAATAAGGGGGTTACAAGAGACCCAGTACTTC.

The chain links TRBV9 to TRBJ2-3, with 9 bases that match TRBD2. V was clipped by 0 bases and J by 11 bases; unmatched bases: 13. Germline loops: CDR1 SGDLS, CDR2 YYNGEE. The CDR3 spans 16 residues. The DNA for the CDR3 is TGTGCCAGCAGCGTAGATCCTAGCGGGGCGTCCGGAAAGCAGTATTTT. This gives the protein CASSVDPSGASGKQYF.

The rearrangement uses TRBV7-2 and TRBJ1-2; D not resolved. This CDR3 has 15 residues. V lost 1 base to trimming and J lost 5 bases, with 14 bases between them. The germline V gene has CDR1 SGHTA and CDR2 FQGNSA. CDR3 DNA sequence: TGTGCCAGCAGCTTAGTATCTGGGCCGCCGTATGGCTACACCTTC. Protein product: CASSLVSGPPYGYTF.

This clone has more than one count but fewer than ten. The chain has TRBV28 and TRBJ2-1; 8 nucleotides align to TRBD2. V lost 7 bases to trimming and J lost 7 bases; unmatched junction nucleotides: 15. The germline V gene has CDR1 MDHEN and CDR2 SYDVKM. This CDR3 is 16 amino acids long. CDR3 nucleotide sequence: TGTGCCAGCACCCCCGCCCCCAGCGGGGGACGGAATGAGCAGTTCTTC. Translation: CASTPAPSGGRNEQFF.